This entry is about one T cell receptor (beta chain). Its specificity is unknown. The CDR3 runs to 14 residues. The germline gives CDR1 SGHNT, CDR2 YYREEE (reference sequence). Trimming pared 0 bases from V and 3 bases from J, leaving 9 bases between. The sample belongs to a study of OX40 agonist ivuxolimab in advanced cancers. Sequenced by immunoSEQ multiplex PCR; TCRdb stores in-frame clones only, minus some. The profile shows tens of thousands of clones, roughly 94% of them singletons. Broader study findings: A proportion of nonresponders additionally exhibited low normalized T-cell clonal expansion.

This clonotype originated in an adult with an advanced solid tumor such as melanoma, head and neck, liver or kidney cancer. The input for sequencing was CD4+ or CD8+ T cells sorted from blood, taken in a trial of the OX40 agonist ivuxolimab. V is TRBV5-4 and J is TRBJ1-1; D is ambiguous. CDR3 coding DNA: TGTGCCAGCAGCTTGGAGGCAGACGACACTGAAGCTTTCTTT. Protein product: CASSLEADDTEAFF.